The clone carrying this TCR beta chain was seen once. Its antigen is unidentified. V dropped 7 bases and J dropped 4 bases, with 19 bases sitting between them. Germline V gene sequence: CDR1 KGHDR, CDR2 SFDVKD. CDR3 length equals 16 residues. Using immunoSEQ multiplex PCR, the repertoire was profiled, and TCRdb retains in-frame clones only, with some absent. The sample consists of roughly 59,000 clones, approximately 78% of them appearing once. This entry comes from a study of vaccination effects on CD4 cells after COVID-19. Using viral peptide pools, the ViraFEST assay grew out antigen-specific CD4+ T cells prior to sequencing. Once cultured for roughly 10 days, the cells underwent separation to obtain CD4+ T cells. All participants had two doses of either the BNT162b2 or mRNA-1273 vaccine.

The rearrangement links TRBV24-1 to TRBJ1-5; tentatively, D is TRBD1 (6 bases). This clonotype originated in a human donor who received a COVID-19 vaccine. The sample consisted of CD4+ T cells from PBMCs cultured with HCoV-OC43 spike peptides, taken after COVID-19 vaccination. Subset noted: HCoV-OC43 spike overlapping peptide pool stimulation. For the CDR3, the DNA is TGTGCCACCAGATGTCAGAAGGACAGAGCAAATCAGCCCCAGCATTTT. As protein: CATRCQKDRANQPQHF.